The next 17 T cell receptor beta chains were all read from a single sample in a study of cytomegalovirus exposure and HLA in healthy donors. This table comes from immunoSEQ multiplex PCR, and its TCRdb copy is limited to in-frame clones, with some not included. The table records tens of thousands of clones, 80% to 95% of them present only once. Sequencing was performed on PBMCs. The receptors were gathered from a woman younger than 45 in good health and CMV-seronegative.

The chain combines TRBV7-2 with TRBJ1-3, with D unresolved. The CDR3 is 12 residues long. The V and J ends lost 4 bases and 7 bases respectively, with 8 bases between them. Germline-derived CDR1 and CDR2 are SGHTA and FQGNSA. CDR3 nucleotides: TGTGCCAGCAGCTCCCTTCGGAACACCATATATTTT. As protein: CASSSLRNTIYF. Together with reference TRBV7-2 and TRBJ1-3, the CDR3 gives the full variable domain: GAGVSQSPSNKVTEKGKDVELRCDPISGHTALYWYRQSLGQGLEFLIYFQGNSAPDKSGLPSDRFSAERTGGSVSTLTIQRTQQEDSAVYLCASSSLRNTIYFGEGSWLTVV.

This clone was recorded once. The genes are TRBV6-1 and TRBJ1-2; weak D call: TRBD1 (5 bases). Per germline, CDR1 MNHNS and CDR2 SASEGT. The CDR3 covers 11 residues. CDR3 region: CAVQGNYGYTF. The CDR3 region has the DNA TGTGCAGTTCAGGGTAACTATGGCTACACCTTC.

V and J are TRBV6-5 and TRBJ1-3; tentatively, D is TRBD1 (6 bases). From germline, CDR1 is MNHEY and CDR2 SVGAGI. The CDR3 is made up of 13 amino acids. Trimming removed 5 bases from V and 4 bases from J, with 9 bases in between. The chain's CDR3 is CASSLRGGNTIYF. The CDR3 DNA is TGTGCCAGCAGTCTCAGGGGAGGAAACACCATATATTTT.

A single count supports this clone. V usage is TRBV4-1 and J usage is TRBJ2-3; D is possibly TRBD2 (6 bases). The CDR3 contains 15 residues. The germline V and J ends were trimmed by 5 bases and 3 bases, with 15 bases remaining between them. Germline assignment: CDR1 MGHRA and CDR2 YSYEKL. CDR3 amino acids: CASSRIAVRTDTQYF. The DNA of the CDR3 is TGCGCCAGCAGCAGGATAGCGGTTAGAACAGATACGCAGTATTTT.

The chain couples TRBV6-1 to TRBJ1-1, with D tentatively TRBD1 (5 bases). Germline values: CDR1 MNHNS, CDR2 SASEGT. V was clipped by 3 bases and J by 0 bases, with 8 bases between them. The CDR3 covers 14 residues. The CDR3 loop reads CASSEQGLNTEAFF. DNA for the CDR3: TGTGCCAGCAGTGAGCAGGGATTGAACACTGAAGCTTTCTTT.

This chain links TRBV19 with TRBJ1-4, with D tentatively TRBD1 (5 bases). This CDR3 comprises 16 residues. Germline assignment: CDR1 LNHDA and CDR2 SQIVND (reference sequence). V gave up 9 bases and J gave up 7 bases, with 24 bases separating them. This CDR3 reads CARLGGGPKVGEKLFF. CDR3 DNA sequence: TGTGCCAGACTGGGGGGTGGACCGAAGGTCGGTGAAAAACTGTTTTTT. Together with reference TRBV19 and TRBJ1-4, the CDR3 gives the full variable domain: DGGITQSPKYLFRKEGQNVTLSCEQNLNHDAMYWYRQDPGQGLRLIYYSQIVNDFQKGDIAEGYSVSREKKESFPLTVTSAQKNPTAFYLCARLGGGPKVGEKLFFGSGTQLSVL.

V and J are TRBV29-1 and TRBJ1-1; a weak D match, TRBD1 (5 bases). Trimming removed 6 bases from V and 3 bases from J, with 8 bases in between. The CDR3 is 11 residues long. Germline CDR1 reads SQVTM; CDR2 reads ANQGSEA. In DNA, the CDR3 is TGCAGCGTCCCGGGGGACACTGAAGCTTTCTTT. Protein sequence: CSVPGDTEAFF. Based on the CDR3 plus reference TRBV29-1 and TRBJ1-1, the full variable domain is SAVISQKPSRDICQRGTSLTIQCQVDSQVTMMFWYRQQPGQSLTLIATANQGSEATYESGFVIDKFPISRPNLTFSTLTVSNMSPEDSSIYLCSVPGDTEAFFGQGTRLTVV.

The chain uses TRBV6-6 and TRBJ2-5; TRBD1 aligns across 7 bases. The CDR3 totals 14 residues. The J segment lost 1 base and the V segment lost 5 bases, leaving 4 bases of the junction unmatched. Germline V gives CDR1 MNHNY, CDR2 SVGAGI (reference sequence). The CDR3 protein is CASSTGQAQETQYF. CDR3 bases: TGTGCCAGCAGTACTGGACAGGCCCAAGAGACCCAGTACTTC.

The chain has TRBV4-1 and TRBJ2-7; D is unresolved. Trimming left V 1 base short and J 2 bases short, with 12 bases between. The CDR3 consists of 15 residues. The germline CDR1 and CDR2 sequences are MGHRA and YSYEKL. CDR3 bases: TGCGCCAGCAGCCAAGTCCGCACTGAGGCCTACGAGCAGTACTTC. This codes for CASSQVRTEAYEQYF.

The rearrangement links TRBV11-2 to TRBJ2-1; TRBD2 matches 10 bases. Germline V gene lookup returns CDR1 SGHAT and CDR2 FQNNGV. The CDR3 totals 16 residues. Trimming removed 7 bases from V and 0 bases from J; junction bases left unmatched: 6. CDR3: CASTPPSGGSYNEQFF. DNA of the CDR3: TGTGCCAGCACCCCTCCTAGCGGGGGCTCCTACAATGAGCAGTTCTTC.

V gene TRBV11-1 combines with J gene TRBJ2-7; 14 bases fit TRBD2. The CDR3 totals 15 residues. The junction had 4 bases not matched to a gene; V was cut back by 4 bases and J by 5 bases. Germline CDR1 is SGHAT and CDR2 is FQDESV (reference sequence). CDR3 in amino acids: CASSSGLAGVHEQYF. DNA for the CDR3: TGTGCCAGCAGCTCGGGACTAGCGGGAGTACACGAGCAGTACTTC.

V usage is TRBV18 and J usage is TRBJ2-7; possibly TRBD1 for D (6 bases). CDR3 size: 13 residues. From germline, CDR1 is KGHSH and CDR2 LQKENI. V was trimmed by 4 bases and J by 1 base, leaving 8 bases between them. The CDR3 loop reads CASSHGQSYEQYF. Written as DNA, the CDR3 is TGTGCCAGCTCACATGGACAGTCCTACGAGCAGTACTTC.

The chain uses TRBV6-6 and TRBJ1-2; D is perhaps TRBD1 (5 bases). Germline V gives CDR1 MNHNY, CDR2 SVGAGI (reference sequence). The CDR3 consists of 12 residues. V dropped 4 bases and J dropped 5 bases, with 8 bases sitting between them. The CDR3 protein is CASSLRGYGYTF. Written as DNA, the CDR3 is TGTGCCAGCAGTTTGCGGGGGTATGGCTACACCTTC.

The CDR3 DNA reads TGTGCCAGCAGCCAAGGACAGCTTGGGGGCGGGGAGCTGTTTTTT. Translation: CASSQGQLGGGELFF. The V call is TRBV28, the J call TRBJ2-2; possibly TRBD1 for D (6 bases). The germline CDR1 and CDR2 sequences are MDHEN and SYDVKM. The length of the CDR3 is 15 residues. V gave up 6 bases and J gave up 7 bases, with 18 bases separating them.

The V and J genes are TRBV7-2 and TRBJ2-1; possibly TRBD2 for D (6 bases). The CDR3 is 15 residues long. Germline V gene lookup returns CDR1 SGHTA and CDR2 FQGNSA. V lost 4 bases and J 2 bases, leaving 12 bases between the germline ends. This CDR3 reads CASSSIAVAYNEQFF. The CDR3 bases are TGTGCCAGCAGCTCCATAGCGGTTGCCTACAATGAGCAGTTCTTC. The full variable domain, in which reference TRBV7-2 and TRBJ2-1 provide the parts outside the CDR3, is GAGVSQSPSNKVTEKGKDVELRCDPISGHTALYWYRQSLGQGLEFLIYFQGNSAPDKSGLPSDRFSAERTGGSVSTLTIQRTQQEDSAVYLCASSSIAVAYNEQFFGPGTRLTVL.

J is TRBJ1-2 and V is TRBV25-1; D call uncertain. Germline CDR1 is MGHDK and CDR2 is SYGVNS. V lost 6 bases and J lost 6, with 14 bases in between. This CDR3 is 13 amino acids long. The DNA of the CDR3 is TGTGCCAGCAGCACCACAATGGTCCATGGCTACACCTTC. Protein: CASSTTMVHGYTF.

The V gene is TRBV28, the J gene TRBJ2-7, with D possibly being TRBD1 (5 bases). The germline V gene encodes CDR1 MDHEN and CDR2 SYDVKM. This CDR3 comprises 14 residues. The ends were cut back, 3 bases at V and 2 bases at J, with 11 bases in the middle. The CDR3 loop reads CASSLLTATYEQYF. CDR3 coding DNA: TGTGCCAGCAGTTTGTTGACAGCTACCTACGAGCAGTACTTC.